This T cell receptor beta chain was identified during a study of Ad26.COV2.S vaccination and SARS-CoV-2 variants. Study background: Donor participated within the Ad26.COV2.S arm of the COV1001 trial. In the study, Ad26.COV2.S was injected intramuscularly once, or twice 56 days apart.

V shed 4 bases, J shed 2 bases, and the junction held 6 bases outside the gene matches. CDR1 and CDR2 from the germline V gene are SGHAT and FQNNGV. CDR3 length: 15 residues. Method: immunoSEQ multiplex PCR; TCRdb's copy keeps in-frame clones and lacks some. Of about 410,000 clones detected, 70% to 90% appear once; the ten largest clones hold about 2%. On this clone itself: What it binds is unknown.

As for treatment: roughly 19 received Ad26.COV2.S at low or high dose, single or two shots; about five received placebo; per-sample allocation not given. Sampling occurred on day 63 after the first vaccine or placebo injection. Study-wide findings and caveats: After vaccination, substantial breadth of spike-specific CD8+ and CD4+ responses was reported.

This receptor was taken from a person between 18 and 65 years old who received the Ad26.COV2.S COVID-19 vaccine or a placebo. The rearrangement links TRBV11-2 to TRBJ2-7, with 9 bases fitting TRBD1. Sequenced material: peripheral blood, taken in a trial of Ad26.COV2.S vaccine versus placebo. This CDR3 is CASSSLGQGAYEQYF. CDR3 DNA: TGTGCCAGCAGCTCCCTGGGACAGGGTGCCTACGAGCAGTACTTC.